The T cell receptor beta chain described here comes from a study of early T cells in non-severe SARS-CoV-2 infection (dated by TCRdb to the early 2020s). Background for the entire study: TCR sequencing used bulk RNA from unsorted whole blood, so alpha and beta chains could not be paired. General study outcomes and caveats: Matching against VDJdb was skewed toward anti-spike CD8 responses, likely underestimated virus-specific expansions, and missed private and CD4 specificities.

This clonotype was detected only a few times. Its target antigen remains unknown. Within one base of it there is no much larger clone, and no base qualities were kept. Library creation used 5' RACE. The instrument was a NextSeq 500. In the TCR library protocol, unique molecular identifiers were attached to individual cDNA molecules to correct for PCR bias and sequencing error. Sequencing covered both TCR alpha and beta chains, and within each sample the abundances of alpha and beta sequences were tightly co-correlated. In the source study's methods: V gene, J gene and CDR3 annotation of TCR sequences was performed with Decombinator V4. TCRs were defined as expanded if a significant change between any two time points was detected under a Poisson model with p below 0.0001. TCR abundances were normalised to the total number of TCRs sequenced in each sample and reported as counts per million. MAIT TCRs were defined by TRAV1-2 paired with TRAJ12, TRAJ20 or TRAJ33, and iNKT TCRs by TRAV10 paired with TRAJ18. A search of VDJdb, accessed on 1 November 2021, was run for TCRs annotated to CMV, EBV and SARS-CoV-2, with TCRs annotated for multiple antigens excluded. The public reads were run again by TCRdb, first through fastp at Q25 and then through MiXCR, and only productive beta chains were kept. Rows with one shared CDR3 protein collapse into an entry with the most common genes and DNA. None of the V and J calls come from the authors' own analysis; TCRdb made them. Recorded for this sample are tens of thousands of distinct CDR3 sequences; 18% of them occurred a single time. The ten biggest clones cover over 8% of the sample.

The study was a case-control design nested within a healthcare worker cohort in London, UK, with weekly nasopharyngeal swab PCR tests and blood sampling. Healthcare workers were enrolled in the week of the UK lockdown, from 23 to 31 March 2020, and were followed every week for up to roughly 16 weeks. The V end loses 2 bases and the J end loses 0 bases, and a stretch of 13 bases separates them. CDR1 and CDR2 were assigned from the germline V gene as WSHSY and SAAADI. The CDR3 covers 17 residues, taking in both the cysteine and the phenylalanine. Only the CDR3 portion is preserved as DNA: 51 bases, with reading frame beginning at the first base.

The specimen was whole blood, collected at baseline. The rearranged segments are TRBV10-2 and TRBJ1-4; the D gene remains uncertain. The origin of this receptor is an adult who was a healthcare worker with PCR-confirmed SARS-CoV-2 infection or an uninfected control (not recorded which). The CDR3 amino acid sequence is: CASSETPGFATNEKLFF. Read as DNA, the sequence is TGCGCCAGCAGTGAGACCCCGGGGTTTGCAACTAATGAAAAACTGTTTTTT.